A selection of T cell receptor beta chains follows, all from one sample in a study of blood T cell repertoires in COVID-19. TCRdb's copy holds only in-frame clones and misses some; the assay was immunoSEQ multiplex PCR. Here the sample spans about 120,000 clones, about 79% being singletons. Sequencing used peripheral blood. Every receptor here comes from a man between 65 and 85 years old with acute or convalescent COVID-19. The conserved cysteine and the conserved F or W are not part of the CDR3 here. A row's size may be missing; if present it is once, few, many or a size class.

size: -
J: TRBJ1-4
V: TRBV12-3/TRBV12-4
CDR3: ASSLMGAEKLF

size: -
J: TRBJ1-3
V: TRBV7-3
CDR3: ASSLSPTGSGNTIY

size: -
J: TRBJ2-3
V: TRBV10-3
CDR3: AISAQGGGLDTQY

size: -
J: TRBJ1-2
V: TRBV19
CDR3: ASRNVQGVGGYT

size: -
J: TRBJ2-2
V: TRBV6-5
CDR3: AAEASEATGELF

size: -
J: TRBJ2-5
V: TRBV5-1
CDR3: ASNLQETQY

size: -
J: TRBJ1-3
V: TRBV19
CDR3: ASSPRGGSGNTIY

size: -
J: TRBJ1-5
V: TRBV4-1
CDR3: ASSLQTGGNGNNQPQH

size: -
J: TRBJ2-3
V: TRBV24-1
CDR3: ATSDPSTDTQY

size: -
J: TRBJ2-2
V: TRBV2
CDR3: ASSETGVGTGELF

size: medium-sized
J: TRBJ2-7
V: TRBV5-5
CDR3: ASGGRGLNEQY

size: -
J: TRBJ2-7
V: TRBV7-9
CDR3: ASSLGAYEQY

size: once
J: TRBJ1-3
V: TRBV27
CDR3: ASAGKGPRGNTIY

size: -
J: TRBJ1-4
V: TRBV5-6
CDR3: ASSSLGQGETEKLF

size: -
J: TRBJ2-1
V: TRBV7-9
CDR3: ASRLAGGSFHEQF

size: -
J: TRBJ2-3
V: TRBV4-1
CDR3: ASSHPRHTQY

size: -
J: TRBJ1-1
V: TRBV7-9
CDR3: ASSQQGAGTEAF

size: -
J: TRBJ1-3
V: TRBV4-3
CDR3: ASSQEGTVSGNTIY

size: -
J: TRBJ2-7
V: TRBV7-2
CDR3: ASSDRDRASYEQY

size: -
J: TRBJ1-1
V: TRBV6-5
CDR3: ASSYSQGNTEAF

size: -
J: TRBJ2-1
V: TRBV4-2
CDR3: ASSQDGGGPYNEQF

size: -
J: TRBJ1-1
V: TRBV5-1
CDR3: ASIKELNTEAF

size: few
J: TRBJ1-5
V: TRBV4-1
CDR3: ASSQGGQGEAPQH

size: -
J: TRBJ2-7
V: TRBV2
CDR3: ASSGRGSYEQY

size: -
J: TRBJ2-4
V: TRBV19
CDR3: ASSIGQGLQNIQY

size: -
J: TRBJ1-2
V: TRBV7-8
CDR3: ASSPVRNRGDYYGYT

size: -
J: TRBJ1-1
V: TRBV4-3
CDR3: ASSQGAEAF

size: -
J: TRBJ2-5
V: TRBV7-2
CDR3: ASSLARESKETQY

size: -
J: TRBJ1-2
V: TRBV12-5
CDR3: ASGLFPNTYGYT

size: -
J: TRBJ1-6
V: TRBV5-8
CDR3: ASSFYNSPLH

size: -
J: TRBJ2-7
V: TRBV10-3
CDR3: AISQGSSYEQY

size: -
J: TRBJ1-1
V: TRBV9
CDR3: ASSHEIDRYKLNTEAF

size: -
J: TRBJ1-1
V: TRBV5-1
CDR3: ASSLNSLNTEAF

size: -
J: TRBJ1-2
V: TRBV5-6
CDR3: ASSLRQGTVHGYT

size: -
J: TRBJ1-3
V: TRBV3-1/TRBV3-2
CDR3: ASSQTGTAGNTIY

size: -
J: TRBJ1-3
V: TRBV19
CDR3: ASSWAENFYSGNTIY

size: -
J: TRBJ1-2
V: TRBV4-3
CDR3: ASSQGQGAYYGYT

size: -
J: TRBJ2-5
V: TRBV5-1
CDR3: ASSLGNTGIQETQY

size: -
J: TRBJ1-2
V: TRBV3-1/TRBV3-2
CDR3: ASSQEGARGYT

size: -
J: TRBJ2-3
V: TRBV24-1
CDR3: ATSAATSGADTQY

size: -
J: TRBJ2-3
V: TRBV5-1
CDR3: ASSLALAGGPDTQY